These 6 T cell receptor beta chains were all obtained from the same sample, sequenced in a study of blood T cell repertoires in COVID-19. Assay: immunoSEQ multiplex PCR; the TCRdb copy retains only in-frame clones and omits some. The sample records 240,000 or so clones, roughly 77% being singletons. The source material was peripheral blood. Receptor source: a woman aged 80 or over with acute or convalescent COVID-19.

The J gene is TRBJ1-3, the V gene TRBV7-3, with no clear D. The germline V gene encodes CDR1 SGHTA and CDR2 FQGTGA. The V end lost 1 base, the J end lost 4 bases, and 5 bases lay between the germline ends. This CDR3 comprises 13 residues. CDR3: CASSLNAGNTIYF. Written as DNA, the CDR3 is TGTGCCAGCAGCTTAAATGCGGGAAACACCATATATTTT.

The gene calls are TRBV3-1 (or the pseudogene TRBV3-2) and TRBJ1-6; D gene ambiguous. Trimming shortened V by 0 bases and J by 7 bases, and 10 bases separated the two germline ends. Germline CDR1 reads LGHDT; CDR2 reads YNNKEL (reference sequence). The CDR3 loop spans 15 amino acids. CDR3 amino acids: CASSQDSSNNSPLHF. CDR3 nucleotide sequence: TGTGCCAGCAGCCAAGATTCAAGCAACAATTCACCCCTCCACTTT.

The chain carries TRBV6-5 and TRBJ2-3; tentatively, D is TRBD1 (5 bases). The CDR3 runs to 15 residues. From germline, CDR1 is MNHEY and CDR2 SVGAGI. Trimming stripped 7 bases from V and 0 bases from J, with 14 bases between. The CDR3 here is CASKDSYSSTDTQYF. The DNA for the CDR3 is TGTGCCAGCAAAGACAGCTACTCTAGCACAGATACGCAGTATTTT.

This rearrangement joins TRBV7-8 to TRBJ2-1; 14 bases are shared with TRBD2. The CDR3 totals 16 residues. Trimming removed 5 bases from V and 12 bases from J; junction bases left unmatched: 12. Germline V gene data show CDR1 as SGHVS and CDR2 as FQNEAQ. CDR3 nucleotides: TGTGCCAGCAGCCCCGGACTAGCGGGGGGCCGGGTTGGGCAGTTCTTC. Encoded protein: CASSPGLAGGRVGQFF. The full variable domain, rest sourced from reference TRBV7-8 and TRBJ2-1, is GAGVSQSPRYKVAKRGQDVALRCDPISGHVSLFWYQQALGQGPEFLTYFQNEAQLDKSGLPSDRFFAERPEGSVSTLKIQRTQQEDSAVYLCASSPGLAGGRVGQFFGPGTRLTVL.

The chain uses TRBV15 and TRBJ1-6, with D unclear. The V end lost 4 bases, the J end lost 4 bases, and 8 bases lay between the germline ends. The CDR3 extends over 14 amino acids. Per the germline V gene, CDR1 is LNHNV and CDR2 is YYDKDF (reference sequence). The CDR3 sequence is CATSTYGYNSPLHF. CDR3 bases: TGTGCCACCAGCACCTACGGGTATAATTCACCCCTCCACTTT.

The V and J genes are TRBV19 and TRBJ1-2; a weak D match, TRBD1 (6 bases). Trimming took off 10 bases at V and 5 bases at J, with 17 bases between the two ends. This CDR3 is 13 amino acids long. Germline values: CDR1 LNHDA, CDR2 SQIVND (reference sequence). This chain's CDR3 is CATEQGIGYGYTF. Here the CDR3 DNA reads TGTGCCACAGAACAGGGAATAGGGTATGGCTACACCTTC.